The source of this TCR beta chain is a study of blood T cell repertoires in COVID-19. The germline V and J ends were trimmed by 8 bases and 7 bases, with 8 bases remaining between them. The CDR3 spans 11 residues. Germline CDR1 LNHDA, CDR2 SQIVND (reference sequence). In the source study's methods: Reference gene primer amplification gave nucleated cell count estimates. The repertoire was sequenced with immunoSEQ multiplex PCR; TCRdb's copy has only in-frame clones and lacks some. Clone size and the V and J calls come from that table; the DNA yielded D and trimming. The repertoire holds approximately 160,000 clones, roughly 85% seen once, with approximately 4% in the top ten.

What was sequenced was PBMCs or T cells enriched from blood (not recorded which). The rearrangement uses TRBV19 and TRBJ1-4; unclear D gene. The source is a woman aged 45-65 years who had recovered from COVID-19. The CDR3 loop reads CASATREKLFF. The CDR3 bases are TGTGCCAGTGCCACTCGTGAAAAACTGTTTTTT.